The clone carrying this T cell receptor beta chain was counted between two and nine times. Methods used by the authors: Quantification of nucleated cells was approximated via reference gene primer amplification. Produced via immunoSEQ multiplex PCR; TCRdb's table is partial and in-frame only. Clone size and the V and J calls come from that table; the DNA yielded D and trimming. In the table there are roughly 360,000 clones, 81% of which are singletons. The record originates from a study of blood T cell repertoires in COVID-19. Overall study: COVID-19 samples, acute and convalescent, were from the United States, Italy and Spain. Sources were T cells, B-cell-depleted T cells, or PBMCs; the material itself was cDNA or gDNA.

The CDR3 covers 17 residues. V was pared by 0 bases and J by 4 bases, with 10 bases of the junction left unmatched. Germline assignment: CDR1 LNHNV and CDR2 YYDKDF (reference sequence). The TCR was taken from a human donor with acute or convalescent COVID-19. The donor label of this sample is uncertain. The sequenced sample consisted of peripheral blood. The gene calls are TRBV15 and TRBJ1-2; 8 bases are shared with TRBD1. The CDR3 is CATSRDQTGTGLYGYTF. CDR3 sequence (DNA): TGTGCCACCAGCAGAGACCAAACCGGGACAGGTCTCTATGGCTACACCTTC.